This T cell receptor beta chain was sequenced in a study of T-cell memory formation after mild COVID-19. There are 17 residues in the CDR3. Trimming stripped 3 bases from V and 0 bases from J, with 14 bases between. The germline V gene has CDR1 KGHDR and CDR2 SFDVKD. TCRdb reprocessed the 5' RACE reads with MiXCR, giving one entry per CDR3 protein. The sample has approximately 100,000 distinct CDR3 sequences, around an eighth seen once. With regard to this clonotype: Antigen: not known.

Study-level points and caveats: Memory from before infection featured some responding clones, which suggests cross-reactive memory joined.

The origin of this receptor is an adult woman who had mild COVID-19 (a few samples of this study predate the infection). Cell type and time point are not known. This rearrangement joins TRBV24-1 to TRBJ2-1; D possibly uses TRBD1 or TRBD2 (5 bases each). Sequencing was carried out using PBMCs or a T cell subset sorted from them (not recorded which). CDR3 in amino acids: CATSDPSAGTSYNEQFF. The CDR3 nucleotides read TGTGCCACCAGTGATCCCTCGGCTGGGACCTCCTACAATGAGCAGTTCTTC.